This is a list of T cell receptor beta chains from one sample in a study of cytomegalovirus exposure and HLA in healthy donors. The method was immunoSEQ multiplex PCR; TCRdb's version includes in-frame clones alone and lacks a portion of them. The sample consists of roughly 130,000 clones, less than 85% of them appearing once. Sequencing was performed on PBMCs. The receptors were sampled from a male donor in good health and CMV-seronegative. The CDR3 runs from the conserved cysteine through the conserved F or W. Fields, in order: V gene, CDR3 length, CDR3 protein.

>TRBV5-6|15
CASSTTGLAVDTQYF
>TRBV28|15
CASSLGTSGQETQYF
>TRBV9|15
CASSRTGDSNQPQHF
>TRBV9|20
CASSTWDTPINTGSGNTIYF
>TRBV14|16
CASSVRLAGVTDTQYF
>TRBV7-2|14
CASSQSGGAQTQYF
>TRBV27|13
CASSLTGSYEQFF
>TRBV7-9|16
CSSSLEPGAKNTEAFF
>TRBV2|15
CASSVSRGSNQPQHF
>TRBV27|20
CASSLSLRGGATSGANVLTF
>TRBV27|11
CASGYGLEQYF
>TRBV5-1|16
CASSLVADSGANGLTF
>TRBV5-8|14
CASSYPGQGSPLHF
>TRBV9|15
CASSADHRGSTEAFF
>TRBV11-2|16
CASSLDQGRGIYGYTF
>TRBV7-9|16
CASSLVVGTGGNEQFF
>TRBV6-8|12
CASSTPRDTQYF
>TRBV7-2|14
CASSFTRSNEKLFF
>TRBV6-5|14
CASSYRTGVYEQYF
>TRBV11-2|11
CASSVGQALHF
>TRBV7-3|18
CASSLRGPSGEGTGELFF
>TRBV2|16
CASSEVGQGQSYGYTF
>TRBV5-5|15
CASSFTGGDWYGYTF
>TRBV6-1|12
CASSRLDTEAFF
>TRBV29-1|15
CSVEGDRKKYNEQFF
>TRBV6-4|15
CASSDSVGRGDTQYF
>TRBV7-2|16
CASRLTGSLANEKLFF
>TRBV27|13
CASRSGGADTQYF
>TRBV7-9|14
CASSELPGWEKLFF
>TRBV5-1|17
CASSLAPTGQSGNTIYF
>TRBV6-5|16
CASSSLLETGNTEAFF
>TRBV5-1|19
CASSLIPGESPSGNTEAFF
>TRBV28|14
CASSLLGVGSPLHF
>TRBV30|17
CAWTPPGAGAVGDTQYF
>TRBV7-9|17
CASSSNGQGAVSYEQYF
>TRBV7-9|16
CASSWDTSGFTDTQYF
>TRBV14|14
CASSQGLAYNEQFF
>TRBV6-4|18
CASSLGIAGPSSYNEQFF
>TRBV10-2|14
CASSPWRGSYEQYF
>TRBV28|15
CASGAGPGANQPQHF
>TRBV18|16
CASSPLPGQGTHEQYF